In this sample, the clone carrying this T cell receptor (beta chain) turned up a few times. Its antigen is not identified. The sample belongs to a study of cytotoxic CD8 clonotypes in ibrutinib-treated CLL. Profiling relied on immunoSEQ multiplex PCR, and the TCRdb table lists in-frame clones only, not all of them. This table holds about 39,000 clones, around 67% found once. Study-wide results and caveats: Baseline clonality, higher than in age-matched healthy donors, tracked circulating CD8+ T-cell counts.

This specimen consisted of PBMCs, obtained at disease progression, from a patient treated with ibrutinib. This TCR derives from a human donor with chronic lymphocytic leukemia.

CDR3 amino acids: CASSVEVLAGWTGELFF. CDR3 in DNA: TGTGCCAGCAGCGTAGAAGTCCTAGCGGGATGGACCGGGGAGCTGTTTTTT. V and J are TRBV9 and TRBJ2-2; TRBD2 matches 9 bases. The CDR3 sequence is 17 residues long. V was clipped by 0 bases and J by 5 bases; unmatched bases: 8. Looked up from germline, CDR1 is SGDLS and CDR2 is YYNGEE.